These 10 T cell receptor beta chains originate from one sample sequenced in a study of siplizumab effects on memory and regulatory T cells. This table comes from immunoSEQ multiplex PCR, and its TCRdb copy is limited to in-frame clones, with some not included. The sample carries roughly 97,000 clones, roughly 93% recorded once. Sequenced: Tregs sorted from blood. The origin of the receptors is a human donor in good health.

The chain couples TRBV15 to TRBJ1-6; no clear D. Germline CDR1 and CDR2: LNHNV and YYDKDF (reference sequence). The V end lost 0 bases, the J end lost 0 bases, and 9 bases lay between the germline ends. The length of the CDR3 is 17 residues. The CDR3 protein is CATSRDRGSSYNSPLHF. The CDR3 coding sequence is TGTGCCACCAGCAGAGATCGCGGGAGCTCCTATAATTCACCCCTCCACTTT.

The chain combines TRBV5-6 with TRBJ1-5, with D maybe TRBD1 (5 bases). Trimming took 3 bases from V and 5 from J, leaving 9 bases between them. The CDR3 length is 13 residues. The germline gives CDR1 SGHDT, CDR2 YYEEEE. The CDR3 DNA follows: TGTGCCAGCAGCTGGGGGAGAGATCAGCCCCAGCATTTT. Its translation: CASSWGRDQPQHF.

V is TRBV5-4 and J is TRBJ2-1; TRBD1 aligns across 8 bases. This CDR3 region has 16 residues. V trimming: 3 bases; J trimming: 0 bases; junction bases outside the gene matches: 5. The germline gives CDR1 SGHNT, CDR2 YYREEE (reference sequence). The DNA of the CDR3 is TGTGCCAGCAGCTCATCTACAGGGGGCTCCTACAATGAGCAGTTCTTC. This encodes CASSSSTGGSYNEQFF. The whole variable domain, remainder taken from reference TRBV5-4 and TRBJ2-1, is ETGVTQSPTHLIKTRGQQVTLRCSSQSGHNTVSWYQQALGQGPQFIFQYYREEENGRGNFPPRFSGLQFPNYSSELNVNALELDDSALYLCASSSSTGGSYNEQFFGPGTRLTVL.

This chain links TRBV19 with TRBJ1-2; D gene ambiguous. The CDR3 has 13 residues. V was pared by 9 bases and J by 1 base, with 12 bases between. Looked up from germline, CDR1 is LNHDA and CDR2 is SQIVND (reference sequence). The chain's CDR3 is CASTAVLNYGYTF. The CDR3 nucleotides read TGTGCCAGCACCGCAGTCCTTAACTATGGCTACACCTTC. Full variable domain (remainder filled in from reference TRBV19 and TRBJ1-2): DGGITQSPKYLFRKEGQNVTLSCEQNLNHDAMYWYRQDPGQGLRLIYYSQIVNDFQKGDIAEGYSVSREKKESFPLTVTSAQKNPTAFYLCASTAVLNYGYTFGSGTRLTVV.

This chain links TRBV5-1 with TRBJ2-1; TRBD2 agrees at 13 bases. The CDR3 has 15 residues. V lost 4 bases and J lost 5; bases outside the gene matches: 3. Germline V gene sequence: CDR1 SGHRS, CDR2 YFSETQ. The CDR3 spells CASSVGLAGNNEQFF. The DNA of the CDR3 is TGCGCCAGCAGCGTGGGACTAGCGGGAAACAATGAGCAGTTCTTC.

The chain has TRBV27 and TRBJ2-5, with D possibly being TRBD1 or TRBD2 (6 bases each). V was cut by 3 bases and J by 5 bases, with 25 bases left in between. The CDR3 sequence is 18 residues long. Looked up from germline, CDR1 is MNHEY and CDR2 is SMNVEV (reference sequence). CDR3 region: CASSLRGRGLRVVETQYF. In DNA, the CDR3 is TGTGCCAGCAGTTTGAGAGGACGGGGGCTCCGGGTTGTGGAGACCCAGTACTTC.

The rearrangement uses TRBV19 and TRBJ1-2; D unresolved. V lost 4 bases and J lost 8, with 17 bases in between. The CDR3 has 14 amino acids. Germline V gene sequence: CDR1 LNHDA, CDR2 SQIVND (reference sequence). The CDR3 reads CASSTSRALGGYTF. The CDR3 bases are TGTGCCAGTAGTACGTCCCGGGCCCTAGGAGGCTACACCTTC.

V and J are TRBV14 and TRBJ2-1; weak D call: TRBD2 (7 bases). The CDR3 contains 13 residues. Trimming stripped 1 base from V and 10 bases from J, with 11 bases between. Germline V gene sequence: CDR1 SGHDN, CDR2 FVKESK. The CDR3 loop is CASSQVRGAEQFF. The CDR3 DNA is TGTGCCAGCAGCCAAGTACGGGGGGCCGAGCAGTTCTTC.

The chain carries TRBV5-1 and TRBJ2-5, with D tentatively TRBD1 (6 bases). This CDR3 is built from 13 residues. Germline CDR1 is SGHRS and CDR2 is YFSETQ. Trimming took 1 base from V and 5 from J, leaving 9 bases between them. The CDR3 region is CASSLTGKETQYF. The CDR3 bases are TGCGCCAGCAGCTTGACAGGGAAGGAGACCCAGTACTTC.

The V call is TRBV5-4, the J call TRBJ2-1; 8 nucleotides line up with TRBD2. The CDR3 is 16 residues long. Per the germline V gene, CDR1 is SGHNT and CDR2 is YYREEE (reference sequence). After removal of 0 bases from V and 2 bases from J, the junction contained 4 bases not matched to a gene. The DNA for the CDR3 is TGTGCCAGCAGCTTGGCCGGGGGGGGCCCCTACAATGAGCAGTTCTTC. It specifies CASSLAGGGPYNEQFF.